The source of this TCR beta chain is a study of cytomegalovirus exposure and HLA in healthy donors. Study-wide points: Among the CMV-associated chains, three were confirmed in vitro as specific for CMV antigens. Reports described diagnosis of cytomegalovirus status by the classifier as highly specific and sensitive. A later analysis linked a missense DCLRE1C variant to TCR beta V- and J-gene trimming.

PCR primers comprised 60 Vbeta and 13 Jbeta primers. Here immunoSEQ multiplex PCR was the method, and the copy in TCRdb shows in-frame clones only, minus some. This sample has 130,000 or so clones, with approximately 80% found just once. Turning to this clone: No antigen is known for it.

The CDR3 totals 18 residues. V trimming: 6 bases; J trimming: 0 bases; junction bases outside the gene matches: 10. Germline loops: CDR1 MNHEY, CDR2 SMNVEV (reference sequence). It was healthy bone marrow donors who served as donors. The clonotype originates from a man between 35 and 55 years old in good health and CMV-seronegative. The chain has TRBV27 and TRBJ2-3; 12 positions agree with TRBD2. Sequencing input: PBMCs. The CDR3 region has the DNA TGTGCCAGCAGCTCACCGGGACTAGCGGGCCCAAGCACAGATACGCAGTATTTT. Translated, it gives CASSSPGLAGPSTDTQYF.